The 19 T cell receptor beta chains presented below share a single source sample, sequenced in a study of cytomegalovirus exposure and HLA in healthy donors. PCR involved 60 Vbeta and 13 Jbeta primers. Profiling relied on immunoSEQ multiplex PCR, and the TCRdb table lists in-frame clones only, not all of them. The profile shows over 60,000 clones, 60% to 75% of them singletons. Sequencing was performed on PBMCs. The receptors here all came from a male donor in good health and CMV-seropositive.

This clone was detected only a few times. The chain carries TRBV5-1 and TRBJ2-5; 13 bases fit TRBD2. The germline V gene has CDR1 SGHRS and CDR2 YFSETQ. Trimming took 1 base from V and 2 from J; bases not matched to a gene: 2. This CDR3 has 16 residues. The CDR3 sequence: CASSLSGLAGQETQYF. The CDR3 coding sequence is TGCGCCAGCAGCTTGTCGGGACTAGCGGGACAAGAGACCCAGTACTTC.

Comment on this clone: The sample holds other DNA sequences that translate to the same CDR3. The rearrangement joins TRBV6-5 to TRBJ2-5, with 10 bases identical to TRBD2. The J segment lost 4 bases and the V segment lost 0 bases, leaving 2 bases of the junction unmatched. This CDR3 is 15 amino acids long. Looked up from germline, CDR1 is MNHEY and CDR2 is SVGAGI. The CDR3 coding sequence is TGTGCCAGCAGTTACTCAGCGGGGGGGCCAGAGACCCAGTACTTC. Translating it yields CASSYSAGGPETQYF.

V and J are TRBV9 and TRBJ2-7, with D possibly matching TRBD2 (6 bases). Germline V gives CDR1 SGDLS, CDR2 YYNGEE. Trimming removed 0 bases at V and 2 bases at J, with 9 bases between. The CDR3 consists of 14 residues. This CDR3 reads CASSVDGRPYEQYF. DNA of the CDR3: TGTGCCAGCAGCGTAGACGGGAGACCCTACGAGCAGTACTTC.

V and J are TRBV18 and TRBJ1-3, with 8 bases identical to TRBD1. Germline assignment: CDR1 KGHSH and CDR2 LQKENI. V gave up 3 bases and J gave up 0 bases; unmatched junction bases: 7. The CDR3 is 17 residues long. The CDR3 sequence: CASSPRQGSNSGNTIYF. CDR3 DNA sequence: TGTGCCAGCTCACCCAGACAGGGGAGCAACTCTGGAAACACCATATATTTT.

This clone was found once. V and J are TRBV7-9 and TRBJ1-4; 10 nucleotides match TRBD1. Germline V lookup: CDR1 SEHNR, CDR2 FQNEAQ (reference sequence). The CDR3 runs to 14 residues. With 5 bases clipped from V and 7 bases from J, the junction kept 4 bases outside the gene matches. CDR3 nucleotide sequence: TGTGCCAGCAGCCCGACAGGGGGCTTTGAAAAACTGTTTTTT. The encoded protein is CASSPTGGFEKLFF.

The genes are TRBV7-9 and TRBJ1-3; D ambiguous. V dropped 5 bases and J dropped 0 bases, with 8 bases sitting between them. Germline values: CDR1 SEHNR, CDR2 FQNEAQ (reference sequence). CDR3 size: 14 residues. The CDR3 nucleotides read TGTGCCAGCAGCCTAGAGAGCTCTGGAAACACCATATATTTT. Translated, it gives CASSLESSGNTIYF. The full variable domain, with the rest looked up from reference TRBV7-9 and TRBJ1-3, is DTGVSQNPRHKITKRGQNVTFRCDPISEHNRLYWYRQTLGQGPEFLTYFQNEAQLEKSRLLSDRFSAERPKGSFSTLEIQRTEQGDSAMYLCASSLESSGNTIYFGEGSWLTVV.

V and J are TRBV28 and TRBJ2-7; D might be TRBD2 (5 bases). The V end was cut by 10 bases, the J end by 5 bases, with 18 bases between. Germline V gene lookup returns CDR1 MDHEN and CDR2 SYDVKM. The CDR3 is 13 residues long. The CDR3 bases are TGTGCCATCCGAGACTCGGGAAACAACGAGCAGTACTTC. It yields the protein CAIRDSGNNEQYF.

This clone was counted only a few times. The rearrangement joins TRBV5-1 to TRBJ2-6; maybe TRBD2 (5 bases). Germline V gene data show CDR1 as SGHRS and CDR2 as YFSETQ. V was clipped by 0 bases and J by 14 bases, with 15 bases between them. The CDR3 runs 14 residues. The CDR3 protein is CASSLERPWRLLTF. In nucleotides, the CDR3 is TGCGCCAGCAGCTTGGAGCGGCCGTGGAGGCTCCTGACTTTC.

The chain employs TRBV6-5 and TRBJ2-1; TRBD1 matches at 10 bases. CDR3 length: 15 residues. The V and J ends lost 1 base and 7 bases, in that order; junction bases with no gene match: 4. The germline V gene has CDR1 MNHEY and CDR2 SVGAGI. The CDR3 reads CASSYLDRGWNEQFF. Here the CDR3 DNA reads TGTGCCAGCAGTTACTTGGACAGGGGGTGGAATGAGCAGTTCTTC.

This chain connects TRBV19 to TRBJ1-1, with D unclear. Trimming left V 5 bases short and J 3 bases short, with 10 bases between. There are 13 residues in the CDR3. Germline values: CDR1 LNHDA, CDR2 SQIVND (reference sequence). The CDR3 reads CASSEQRDTEAFF. CDR3 DNA sequence: TGTGCCAGTAGTGAACAGCGGGACACTGAAGCTTTCTTT.

Worth noting for this clone: A read error may produce the germline difference seen at one junction end. This sequence joins TRBV7-9 and TRBJ2-1; TRBD2 might be the D (5 bases). CDR3 length: 12 residues. In germline, CDR1 is SEHNR, CDR2 FQNEAQ (reference sequence). The chain's CDR3 is CSSTPRGNEQFF. The CDR3 DNA reads TGTTCCAGCACCCCCCGGGGCAATGAGCAGTTCTTC.

V gene TRBV29-1 combines with J gene TRBJ2-7; 7 nucleotides align to TRBD1. Germline-derived CDR1 and CDR2 are SQVTM and ANQGSEA. This CDR3 has 12 amino acids. The trim removed 5 bases at V and 9 bases at J, leaving 10 bases unmatched. DNA of the CDR3: TGCAGCGTTCGAACAGGGGTTTTAGCGCAGTACTTC. Protein product: CSVRTGVLAQYF.

In its sample, this clone was seen once. The chain is built from TRBV6-5 and TRBJ1-4; 7 bases align to TRBD1. The CDR3 is made up of 16 amino acids. After removal of 4 bases from V and 0 bases from J, the junction contained 5 bases not matched to a gene. CDR1 MNHEY and CDR2 SVGAGI come from the germline V gene. For the CDR3, the DNA is TGTGCCAGCAGTTCCTACAGGGGTGCAACTAATGAAAAACTGTTTTTT. Translation: CASSSYRGATNEKLFF.

This clone has more than one count but fewer than ten. The genes are TRBV9 and TRBJ1-5; TRBD1 agrees at 11 bases. CDR1 SGDLS and CDR2 YYNGEE come from the germline V gene. The CDR3 loop spans 17 amino acids. The ends lost 0 bases at V and 4 bases at J; junction bases unmatched: 6. The CDR3 nucleotides are TGTGCCAGCAGCGTAGAACCGGGACAGGGGGAAAATCAGCCCCAGCATTTT. It codes for CASSVEPGQGENQPQHF.

The chain's CDR3 is CASSGGGAGNEQYF. The CDR3 DNA reads as TGTGCCAGCAGTGGGGGGGGCGCAGGAAACGAGCAGTACTTC. The chain recombines TRBV2 with TRBJ2-7; D might be TRBD2 (7 bases). CDR1 and CDR2 (germline): SNHLY, FYNNEI. CDR3 length equals 14 residues. V lost 4 bases and J lost 5, with 15 bases in between.

The rearrangement uses TRBV25-1 and TRBJ2-6; unclear D gene. Germline CDR1 is MGHDK and CDR2 is SYGVNS. V was pared by 3 bases and J by 2 bases, with 5 bases between. The CDR3 is 14 residues long. The CDR3 DNA is TGTGCCAGCAGTGAGCCTACTGGGGCCAACGTCCTGACTTTC. Translation: CASSEPTGANVLTF.

The chain joins TRBV7-2 to TRBJ2-3; D ambiguous. Deletions cut 6 bases from V and 8 bases from J, with 12 bases between. This CDR3 spans 12 amino acids. Germline CDR1 reads SGHTA; CDR2 reads FQGNSA. CDR3 amino acids: CASRAWSGTQYF. CDR3 DNA sequence: TGTGCCAGCAGAGCTTGGTCCGGTACGCAGTATTTT.

The CDR3 protein is CASRRNTGELFF. CDR3 sequence (DNA): TGTGCCAGCAGGAGGAACACCGGGGAGCTGTTTTTT. The chain links TRBV28 to TRBJ2-2; D uncertain. CDR1 is MDHEN and CDR2 is SYDVKM in the germline V gene. The CDR3 spans 12 residues. Trimming removed 6 bases at V and 1 base at J, with 3 bases between.

The chain recombines TRBV21-1 with TRBJ2-1; the D call TRBD2 from the table was never checked on the DNA. TRBV21-1 is designated a pseudogene. The CDR3 consists of 16 residues. The CDR3 DNA sequence: TGTGCCAGCAGCCCTCGGGCGAGCGGGGGGGGCTATGAGCAGTTCTTC. It is translated as CASSPRASGGGYEQFF.